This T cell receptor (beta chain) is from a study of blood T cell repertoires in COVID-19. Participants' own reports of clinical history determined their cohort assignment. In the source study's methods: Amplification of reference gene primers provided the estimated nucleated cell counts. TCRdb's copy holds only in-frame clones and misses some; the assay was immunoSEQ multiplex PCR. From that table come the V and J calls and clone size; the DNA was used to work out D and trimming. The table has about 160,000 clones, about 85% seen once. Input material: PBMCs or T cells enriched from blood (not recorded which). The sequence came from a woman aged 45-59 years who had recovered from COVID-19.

The CDR3 here is CASSVAGPAYEQYF. CDR3 bases: TGTGCCAGCAGCGTAGCAGGGCCAGCCTACGAGCAGTACTTC. The rearrangement uses TRBV9 and TRBJ2-7; possibly TRBD1 for D (5 bases). The germline V gene encodes CDR1 SGDLS and CDR2 YYNGEE. Deletions cut 0 bases from V and 2 bases from J, with 9 bases between. The length of the CDR3 is 14 residues.